This passage covers 19 T cell receptor beta chains from one sample sequenced in a study of blood T cell repertoires in COVID-19. Profiled with immunoSEQ multiplex PCR; TCRdb holds only in-frame clones, not every one. The profile shows about 71,000 clones, 82% of them singletons. The sample taken for sequencing was peripheral blood. All receptors come from a woman older than 75 with acute or convalescent COVID-19.

The J gene is TRBJ2-7, the V gene TRBV5-6; 12 bases line up with TRBD2. The CDR3 length is 15 residues. V lost 4 bases and J lost 2; bases outside the gene matches: 4. Germline CDR1 SGHDT, CDR2 YYEEEE. DNA of the CDR3: TGTGCCAGCAGCCGTAGACTAGCGGGAGCCTACGAGCAGTACTTC. Translating it yields CASSRRLAGAYEQYF.

The chain joins TRBV27 to TRBJ1-4; TRBD1 is a possible D gene (5 bases). CDR3 length: 15 amino acids. V was pared by 2 bases and J by 6 bases, with 13 bases between. Germline values: CDR1 MNHEY, CDR2 SMNVEV (reference sequence). CDR3 region: CASSLGDSIDEKLFF. CDR3 nucleotides: TGTGCCAGCAGTTTAGGAGACAGCATAGATGAAAAACTGTTTTTT.

The chain has TRBV11-1 and TRBJ2-3; 7 positions agree with TRBD2. The J segment lost 2 bases and the V segment lost 6 bases, leaving 8 bases of the junction unmatched. CDR1 and CDR2 (germline): SGHAT, FQDESV (reference sequence). The CDR3 has 15 amino acids. The CDR3 DNA sequence: TGTGCCAGCAGAGCAGGCGGGAGTGACACAGATACGCAGTATTTT. Its translation: CASRAGGSDTDTQYF.

This clone was detected only a few times. This sequence joins TRBV7-2 and TRBJ2-3; D perhaps matches TRBD2 (6 bases). This CDR3 has 16 amino acids. V was pared by 2 bases and J by 1 base, with 13 bases between. Germline CDR1 SGHTA, CDR2 FQGNSA. CDR3 in amino acids: CASSLTASARTDTQYF. DNA of the CDR3: TGTGCCAGCAGCTTAACGGCTAGCGCACGCACAGATACGCAGTATTTT. The complete variable domain, with remaining parts taken from reference TRBV7-2 and TRBJ2-3, reads GAGVSQSPSNKVTEKGKDVELRCDPISGHTALYWYRQSLGQGLEFLIYFQGNSAPDKSGLPSDRFSAERTGGSVSTLTIQRTQQEDSAVYLCASSLTASARTDTQYFGPGTRLTVL.

This chain uses TRBV12-3 or TRBV12-4 with TRBJ1-1; D call uncertain. The CDR3 is 11 amino acids. V lost 1 base and J 7 bases, leaving 4 bases between the germline ends. DNA for the CDR3: TGTGCCAGCAGTTTAGACAGTGAAGCTTTCTTT. Translated: CASSLDSEAFF.

This clone has only one observation. The chain links TRBV5-1 to TRBJ2-7; 7 positions agree with TRBD1. The ends lost 1 base at V and 7 bases at J; junction bases unmatched: 8. Looked up from germline, CDR1 is SGHRS and CDR2 is YFSETQ. The CDR3 runs 14 residues. In nucleotides, the CDR3 is TGCGCCAGCAGCTTGTTGGGACAGAGGTATGAGCAGTACTTC. Protein sequence: CASSLLGQRYEQYF.

This chain connects TRBV29-1 to TRBJ2-3, with D possibly matching TRBD1 (6 bases). CDR1 and CDR2 (germline): SQVTM, ANQGSEA. Trimming stripped 6 bases from V and 1 base from J, with 8 bases between. This CDR3 is built from 12 residues. CDR3 nucleotides: TGCAGCGTAGCAGGGGGCACAGATACGCAGTATTTT. Its protein product is CSVAGGTDTQYF.

This chain joins TRBV12-2 and TRBJ1-3; the table names TRBD1, a call not compared with the DNA. TRBV12-2 is reported as a pseudogene. The CDR3 runs 17 residues. CDR3 nucleotide sequence: TGTGCAAGTCGCTTAGAAGTGGTGGCAGACTCTGGAAACACCATATATTTT. Translating gives CASRLEVVADSGNTIYF.

This chain uses TRBV9 with TRBJ1-1; a possible D gene is TRBD1 (5 bases). V was shortened by 0 bases and J by 7 bases, with 19 bases between the two germline ends. Per the germline V gene, CDR1 is SGDLS and CDR2 is YYNGEE. This CDR3 has 16 residues. CDR3 sequence reads: CASSVEVDLFGGEAFF. CDR3 coding DNA: TGTGCCAGCAGCGTAGAGGTAGACCTGTTCGGGGGTGAAGCTTTCTTT.

The count of this clone is one. One junction end does not reproduce the germline sequence, and a read error may be involved. The rearrangement uses TRBV5-1 and TRBJ2-3; D gene uncertain. The CDR3 totals 15 residues. CDR1 and CDR2 from the germline V gene are SGHRS and YFSETQ. In DNA, the CDR3 is TGCGCCAGCAGCTTCGAGAATACAGTTATAGATATGCAGTATTTT. Residues: CASSFENTVIDMQYF.

CDR3 bases: TGCGCCAGCAGCTCTACCGGGACGGGACATACGGACTATGGCTACACCTTC. Its translation: CASSSTGTGHTDYGYTF. This chain joins TRBV5-1 and TRBJ1-2; TRBD1 might be the D (6 bases). Trimming left V 3 bases short and J 3 bases short, with 21 bases between. CDR3 length: 17 residues. Per the germline V gene, CDR1 is SGHRS and CDR2 is YFSETQ.

This clone occurred many times. V and J are TRBV24-1 and TRBJ2-1; 11 nucleotides match TRBD2. The germline V gene encodes CDR1 KGHDR and CDR2 SFDVKD. CDR3 length: 17 residues. V trimming: 4 bases; J trimming: 8 bases; junction bases outside the gene matches: 12. The CDR3 DNA reads TGTGCCACCAGTGACATATCGACTAGCGGGATAATCGATGAGCAGTTCTTC. Its protein product is CATSDISTSGIIDEQFF.

The V and J genes are TRBV29-1 and TRBJ1-2; 7 positions match TRBD1. This CDR3 is built from 14 residues. Trimming at V came to 5 bases and at J to 4 bases, leaving 10 bases not matched to a gene. Germline V gene lookup returns CDR1 SQVTM and CDR2 ANQGSEA. CDR3 region: CSVTEGALVYGYTF. CDR3 coding DNA: TGCAGCGTTACTGAGGGGGCTTTGGTCTATGGCTACACCTTC.

The CDR3 loop is CASSLLLTEAFF. Here the CDR3 DNA reads TGTGCCAGCAGTTTACTCCTCACTGAAGCTTTCTTT. The V call is TRBV28, the J call TRBJ1-1; D gene uncertain. Germline V gene lookup returns CDR1 MDHEN and CDR2 SYDVKM. The V gene lost 2 bases and the J gene lost 4 bases, with 5 bases spanning the gap. This CDR3 has 12 amino acids. Complete variable domain (other parts from reference TRBV28 and TRBJ1-1): DVKVTQSSRYLVKRTGEKVFLECVQDMDHENMFWYRQDPGLGLRLIYFSYDVKMKEKGDIPEGYSVSREKKERFSLILESASTNQTSMYLCASSLLLTEAFFGQGTRLTVV.

J is TRBJ2-3 and V is TRBV4-2, with 8 bases aligning to TRBD2. The trim removed 4 bases at V and 3 bases at J, leaving 12 bases unmatched. Germline assignment: CDR1 LGHNA and CDR2 YNFKEQ. This CDR3 region has 17 residues. In DNA, the CDR3 is TGTGCCAGCAGCCCTAGGCAGCTAGCGGGTCTGACAGATACGCAGTATTTT. It specifies CASSPRQLAGLTDTQYF.

This clone came up a few times. This sequence joins TRBV9 and TRBJ1-1, with D maybe TRBD1 (6 bases). Germline loops: CDR1 SGDLS, CDR2 YYNGEE. Trimming shortened V by 2 bases and J by 7 bases, and 12 bases separated the two germline ends. This CDR3 is built from 13 residues. Written as DNA, the CDR3 is TGTGCCAGCAGCGTTTGGGAACAGGGTGAAGCTTTCTTT. This gives the protein CASSVWEQGEAFF.

The chain links TRBV9 to TRBJ2-1; TRBD2 might be the D (6 bases). V lost 0 bases to trimming and J lost 5 bases, with 18 bases between them. Looked up from germline, CDR1 is SGDLS and CDR2 is YYNGEE. There are 17 residues in the CDR3. The CDR3 loop reads CASSVVGAGGGNNEQFF. The CDR3 nucleotides read TGTGCCAGCAGCGTAGTTGGAGCGGGTGGTGGGAACAATGAGCAGTTCTTC.

This rearrangement joins TRBV5-1 to TRBJ2-1, with TRBD2 matching over 16 bases. Germline CDR1 is SGHRS and CDR2 is YFSETQ. With V trimmed by 4 bases and J by 4 bases, 5 bases remained unmatched. The CDR3 runs to 17 residues. CDR3 sequence (DNA): TGCGCCAGCAGCCCGGGACTAGCGGGGGGGCGTTACAATGAGCAGTTCTTC. Amino acids: CASSPGLAGGRYNEQFF.

This clone was seen a single time. The chain has TRBV19 and TRBJ1-4; D is undetermined. The V and J ends lost 4 bases and 0 bases respectively, with 6 bases between them. CDR3 length equals 14 residues. Germline loops: CDR1 LNHDA, CDR2 SQIVND (reference sequence). As DNA, the CDR3 is TGTGCCAGTAGTACCACGGCAACTAATGAAAAACTGTTTTTT. Protein product: CASSTTATNEKLFF.